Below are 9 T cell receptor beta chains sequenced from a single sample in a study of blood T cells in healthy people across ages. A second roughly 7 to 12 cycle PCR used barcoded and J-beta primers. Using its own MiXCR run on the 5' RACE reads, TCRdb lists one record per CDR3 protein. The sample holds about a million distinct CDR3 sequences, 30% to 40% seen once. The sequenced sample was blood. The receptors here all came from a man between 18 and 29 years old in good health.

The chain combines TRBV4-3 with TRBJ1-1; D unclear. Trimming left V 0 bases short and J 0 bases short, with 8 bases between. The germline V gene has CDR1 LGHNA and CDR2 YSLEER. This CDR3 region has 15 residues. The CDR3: CASSQELGLNTEAFF. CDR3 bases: TGCGCCAGCAGCCAAGAGCTAGGGCTGAACACTGAAGCTTTCTTT.

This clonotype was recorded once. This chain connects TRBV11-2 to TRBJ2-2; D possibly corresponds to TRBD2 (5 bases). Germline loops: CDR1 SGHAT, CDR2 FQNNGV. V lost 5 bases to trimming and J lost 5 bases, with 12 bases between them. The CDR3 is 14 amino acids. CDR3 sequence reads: CASSPREYTGELFF. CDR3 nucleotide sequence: TGTGCCAGCAGCCCGAGGGAGTATACCGGGGAGCTGTTTTTT. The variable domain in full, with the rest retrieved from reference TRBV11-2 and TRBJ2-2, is EAGVAQSPRYKIIEKRQSVAFWCNPISGHATLYWYQQILGQGPKLLIQFQNNGVVDDSQLPKDRFSAERLKGVDSTLKIQPAKLEDSAVYLCASSPREYTGELFFGEGSRLTVL.

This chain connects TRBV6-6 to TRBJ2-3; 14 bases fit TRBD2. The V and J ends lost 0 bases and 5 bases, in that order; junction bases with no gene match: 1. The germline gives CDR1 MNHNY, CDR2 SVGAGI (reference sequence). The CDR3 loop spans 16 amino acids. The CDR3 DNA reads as TGTGCCAGCAGTTACTCGACTAGCGGGGGGGAAGATACGCAGTATTTT. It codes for CASSYSTSGGEDTQYF.

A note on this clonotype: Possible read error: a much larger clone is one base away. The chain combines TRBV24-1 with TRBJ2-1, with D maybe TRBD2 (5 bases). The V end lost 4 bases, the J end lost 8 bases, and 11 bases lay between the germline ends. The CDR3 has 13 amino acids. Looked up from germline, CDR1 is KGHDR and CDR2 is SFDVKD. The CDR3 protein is CATSERWGDEQFF. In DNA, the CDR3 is TGTGCCACCAGTGAGCGCTGGGGAGATGAGCAGTTCTTC.

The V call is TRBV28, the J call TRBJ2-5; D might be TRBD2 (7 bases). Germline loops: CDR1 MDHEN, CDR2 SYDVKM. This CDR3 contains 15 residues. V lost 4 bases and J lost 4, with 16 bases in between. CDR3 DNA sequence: TGTGCCAGCAGTTATTTAGGGGGGGCCATAGAGACCCAGTACTTC. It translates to CASSYLGGAIETQYF.

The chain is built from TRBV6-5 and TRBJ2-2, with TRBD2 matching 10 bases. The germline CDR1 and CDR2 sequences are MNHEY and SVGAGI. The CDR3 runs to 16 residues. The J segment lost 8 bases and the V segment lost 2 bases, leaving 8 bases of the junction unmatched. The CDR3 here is CASSYTSGDIFGELFF. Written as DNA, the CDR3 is TGTGCCAGCAGTTACACTAGCGGGGACATCTTTGGGGAGCTGTTTTTT.

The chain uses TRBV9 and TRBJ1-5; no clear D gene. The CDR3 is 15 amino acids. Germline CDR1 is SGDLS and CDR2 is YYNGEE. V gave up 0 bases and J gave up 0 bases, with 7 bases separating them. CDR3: CASSVDPNSNQPQHF. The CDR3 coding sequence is TGTGCCAGCAGCGTAGATCCCAATAGCAATCAGCCCCAGCATTTT.

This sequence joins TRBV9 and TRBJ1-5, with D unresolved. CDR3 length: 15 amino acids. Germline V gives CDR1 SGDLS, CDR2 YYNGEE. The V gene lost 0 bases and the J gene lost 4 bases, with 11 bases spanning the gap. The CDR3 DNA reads TGTGCCAGCAGCGTAGCGGGAGGCCTTAATCAGCCCCAGCATTTT. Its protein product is CASSVAGGLNQPQHF.

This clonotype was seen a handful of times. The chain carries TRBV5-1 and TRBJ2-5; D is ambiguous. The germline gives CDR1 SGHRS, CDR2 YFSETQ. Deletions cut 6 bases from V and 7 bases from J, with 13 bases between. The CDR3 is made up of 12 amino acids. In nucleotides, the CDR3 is TGCGCCAGCATGGCAGAGTACGGGACCCAGTACTTC. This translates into CASMAEYGTQYF.